Sequencing of this T cell receptor beta chain was carried out in a study of vaccination effects on CD4 cells after COVID-19. General observations from the study: Clonal contraction was marked in infection- and vaccine-induced clones late after vaccination.

Measured with immunoSEQ multiplex PCR; TCRdb has only the in-frame clones, and not every one. Here the sample spans roughly 45,000 clones, about 68% being singletons. Comment on this clone: Its antigen remains unknown.

V was clipped by 4 bases and J by 2 bases, with 7 bases between them. The CDR3 totals 13 residues. Germline assignment: CDR1 KGHSH and CDR2 LQKENI. Antigen-specific CD4+ T cells expanded by the ViraFEST assay with viral peptide pools were then sequenced. Subsequent to a culture period of roughly 11 days, CD4+ T cells were isolated. According to PCR results, the person was infected with SARS-CoV-2 between March and December 2020. A few million PBMC per well received approximately 10 IU/ml IL-2 and approximately 10 ug/ml peptides in culture. The sample in question was CD4+ T cells from PBMCs cultured with a peptide pool, obtained before COVID-19 vaccination. The chain joins TRBV18 to TRBJ2-3; TRBD2 might be the D (5 bases). The TCR comes from a human donor who had a prior SARS-CoV-2 infection. CDR3: CASSRTDTDTQYF. The CDR3 bases are TGTGCCAGCTCACGGACTGACACAGATACGCAGTATTTT.